The 2 T cell receptor beta chains in this list originate from one sample, sequenced in a study of type 1 regulatory T cells. Their recognized antigens are unknown. TCRdb ran MiXCR on the reads and lists one entry per CDR3 protein. Of roughly 68,000 distinct CDR3 sequences in the sample, about 62% are singletons; the top ten hold 7% to 8.5%. Sample: cultured T cells, either the whole culture or a sorted T cell fraction (not recorded which). Specified subset: Tr1-enriched cell product generated in vitro against host alloantigens. The receptor set was obtained from a human donor in good health.

The CDR3 sequence is CSASETSTSEQYF. The CDR3 nucleotides are TGCAGTGCTAGCGAGACATCTACTAGCGAGCAGTACTTC. The chain couples TRBV20-1 to TRBJ2-7; tentative D call: TRBD2 (5 bases). CDR1 DFQATT and CDR2 SNEGSKA come from the germline V gene (reference sequence). V was pared by 3 bases and J by 6 bases, with 15 bases between. The CDR3 covers 13 residues.

As to this clonotype: Its ends do not fully match the called genes, so a read error is possible. The chain combines TRBV20-1 with TRBJ2-7, with D possibly TRBD1 on 5 matching bases. The tail of the sequence fits TRBJ2-5 better, so the J call may be wrong. Germline CDR1 and CDR2: DFQATT and SNEGSKA (reference sequence). The CDR3 has 15 residues. The CDR3 sequence is CSARVQGARQGTQYF. CDR3 DNA: TGCAGTGCTAGAGTCCAGGGCGCTCGCCAAGGGACCCAGTACTTC.